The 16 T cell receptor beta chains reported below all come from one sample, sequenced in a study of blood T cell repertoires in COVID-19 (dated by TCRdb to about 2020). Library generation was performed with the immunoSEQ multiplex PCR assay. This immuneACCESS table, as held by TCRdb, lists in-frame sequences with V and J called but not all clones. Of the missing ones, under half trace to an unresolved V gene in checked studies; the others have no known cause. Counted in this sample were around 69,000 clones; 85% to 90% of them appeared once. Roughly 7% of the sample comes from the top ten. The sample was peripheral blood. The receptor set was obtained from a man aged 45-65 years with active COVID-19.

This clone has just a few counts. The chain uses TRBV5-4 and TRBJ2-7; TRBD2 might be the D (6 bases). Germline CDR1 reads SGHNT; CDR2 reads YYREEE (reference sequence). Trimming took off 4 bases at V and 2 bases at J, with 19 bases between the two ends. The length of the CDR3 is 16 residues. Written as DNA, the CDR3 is TGTGCCAGCAGCCCGACCGGGACTCCCTCTCCCTACGAGCAGTACTTC. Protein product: CASSPTGTPSPYEQYF.

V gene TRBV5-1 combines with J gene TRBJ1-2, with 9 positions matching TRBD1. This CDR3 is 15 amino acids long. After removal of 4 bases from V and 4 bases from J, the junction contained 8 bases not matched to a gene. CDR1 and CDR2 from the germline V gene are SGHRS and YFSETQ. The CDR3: CASSDQDRGFYGYTF. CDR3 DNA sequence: TGCGCCAGCAGCGACCAAGACAGGGGGTTCTATGGCTACACCTTC.

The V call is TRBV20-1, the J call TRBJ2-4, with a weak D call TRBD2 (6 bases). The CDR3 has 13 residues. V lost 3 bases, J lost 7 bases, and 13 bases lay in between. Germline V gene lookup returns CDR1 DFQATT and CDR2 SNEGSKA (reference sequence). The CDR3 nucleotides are TGCAGTGCTAGTCGGGGGTGGGAGAACATTCAGTACTTC. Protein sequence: CSASRGWENIQYF.

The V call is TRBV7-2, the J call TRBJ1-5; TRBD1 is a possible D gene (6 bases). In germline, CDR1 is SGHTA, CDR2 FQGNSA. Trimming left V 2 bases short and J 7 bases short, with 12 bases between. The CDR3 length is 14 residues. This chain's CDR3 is CASSLIGGGQPQHF. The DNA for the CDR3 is TGTGCCAGCAGCTTAATTGGGGGCGGACAGCCCCAGCATTTT.

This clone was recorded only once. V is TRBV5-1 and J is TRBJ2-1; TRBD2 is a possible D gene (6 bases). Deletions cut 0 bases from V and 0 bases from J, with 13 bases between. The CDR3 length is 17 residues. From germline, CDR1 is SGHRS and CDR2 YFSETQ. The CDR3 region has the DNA TGCGCCAGCAGCTTGGTCATGGGGGGACGCTCCTACAATGAGCAGTTCTTC. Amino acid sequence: CASSLVMGGRSYNEQFF.

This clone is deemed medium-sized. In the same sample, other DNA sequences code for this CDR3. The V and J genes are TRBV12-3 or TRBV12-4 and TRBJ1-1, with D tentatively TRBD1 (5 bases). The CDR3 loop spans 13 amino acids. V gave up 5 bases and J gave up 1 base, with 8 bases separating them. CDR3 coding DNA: TGTGCCAGCAGTCCCACAGGGAACACTGAAGCTTTCTTT. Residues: CASSPTGNTEAFF.

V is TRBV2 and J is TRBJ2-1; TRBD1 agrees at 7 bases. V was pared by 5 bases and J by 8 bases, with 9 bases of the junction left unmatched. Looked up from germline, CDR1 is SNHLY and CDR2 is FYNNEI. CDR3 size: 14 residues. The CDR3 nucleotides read TGTGCCAGCAGTTACCTCTTACAGGGGCATGAGCAGTTCTTC. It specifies CASSYLLQGHEQFF.

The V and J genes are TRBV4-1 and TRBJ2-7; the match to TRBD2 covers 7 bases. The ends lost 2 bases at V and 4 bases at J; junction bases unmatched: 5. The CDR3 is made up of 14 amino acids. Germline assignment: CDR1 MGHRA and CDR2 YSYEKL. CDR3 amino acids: CASSQRSGGYEQYF. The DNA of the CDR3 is TGCGCCAGCAGCCAAAGGTCGGGGGGATACGAGCAGTACTTC.

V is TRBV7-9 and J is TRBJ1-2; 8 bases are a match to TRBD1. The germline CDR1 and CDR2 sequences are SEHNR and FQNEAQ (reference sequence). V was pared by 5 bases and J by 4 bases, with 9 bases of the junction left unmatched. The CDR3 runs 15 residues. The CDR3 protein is CASSPSTGVGYGYTF. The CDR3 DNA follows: TGTGCCAGCAGCCCATCGACAGGGGTGGGCTATGGCTACACCTTC.

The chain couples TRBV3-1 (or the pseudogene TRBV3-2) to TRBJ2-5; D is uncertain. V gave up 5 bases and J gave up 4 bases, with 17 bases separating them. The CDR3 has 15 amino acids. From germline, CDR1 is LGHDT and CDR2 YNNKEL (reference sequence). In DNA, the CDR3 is TGTGCCAGCAGCTCCCGGTCTGGAGCGTCAGAGACCCAGTACTTC. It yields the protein CASSSRSGASETQYF.

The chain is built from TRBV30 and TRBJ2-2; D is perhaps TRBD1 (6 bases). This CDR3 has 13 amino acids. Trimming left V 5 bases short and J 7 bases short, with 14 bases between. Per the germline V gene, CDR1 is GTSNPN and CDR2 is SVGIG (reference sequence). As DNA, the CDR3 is TGTGCCTGGGGAAAGACAGGCTACGGGGAGCTGTTTTTT. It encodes CAWGKTGYGELFF.

CDR3 bases: TGTGCCAGCAGCCCCTTAGCGGGGTCTTCCACAGATACGCAGTATTTT. It translates to CASSPLAGSSTDTQYF. The chain couples TRBV7-2 to TRBJ2-3; 8 bases align to TRBD2. The germline CDR1 and CDR2 sequences are SGHTA and FQGNSA. The CDR3 has 16 residues. J lost 2 bases, V lost 5 bases, and 9 bases had no gene match. The variable domain in full, with the rest retrieved from reference TRBV7-2 and TRBJ2-3, is GAGVSQSPSNKVTEKGKDVELRCDPISGHTALYWYRQSLGQGLEFLIYFQGNSAPDKSGLPSDRFSAERTGGSVSTLTIQRTQQEDSAVYLCASSPLAGSSTDTQYFGPGTRLTVL.

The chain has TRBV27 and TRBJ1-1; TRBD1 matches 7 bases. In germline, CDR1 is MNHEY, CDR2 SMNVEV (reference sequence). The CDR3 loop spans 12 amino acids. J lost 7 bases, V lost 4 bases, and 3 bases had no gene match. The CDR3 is CASSSTGVEAFF. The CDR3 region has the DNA TGTGCCAGCAGTTCAACAGGGGTTGAAGCTTTCTTT.

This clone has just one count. As DNA, the CDR3 is TGTGCCAGCAGTGCCAGGGGGAAGCAGTTCTTC. Encoded protein: CASSARGKQFF. V gene TRBV25-1 combines with J gene TRBJ2-1; 7 bases line up with TRBD1. The germline V gene has CDR1 MGHDK and CDR2 SYGVNS. The ends lost 4 bases at V and 11 bases at J; junction bases unmatched: 2. The CDR3 is made up of 11 amino acids.

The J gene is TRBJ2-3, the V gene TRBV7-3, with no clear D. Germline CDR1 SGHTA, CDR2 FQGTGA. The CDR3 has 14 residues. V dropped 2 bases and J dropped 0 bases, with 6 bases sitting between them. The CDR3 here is CASSLFGSTDTQYF. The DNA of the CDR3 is TGTGCCAGCAGCTTATTCGGGAGCACAGATACGCAGTATTTT.

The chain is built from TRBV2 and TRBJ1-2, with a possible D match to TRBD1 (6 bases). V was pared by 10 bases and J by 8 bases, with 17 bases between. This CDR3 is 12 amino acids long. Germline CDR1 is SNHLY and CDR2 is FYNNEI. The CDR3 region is CAIPEGGEGYTF. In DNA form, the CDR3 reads TGTGCCATCCCGGAAGGGGGAGAGGGCTACACCTTC.